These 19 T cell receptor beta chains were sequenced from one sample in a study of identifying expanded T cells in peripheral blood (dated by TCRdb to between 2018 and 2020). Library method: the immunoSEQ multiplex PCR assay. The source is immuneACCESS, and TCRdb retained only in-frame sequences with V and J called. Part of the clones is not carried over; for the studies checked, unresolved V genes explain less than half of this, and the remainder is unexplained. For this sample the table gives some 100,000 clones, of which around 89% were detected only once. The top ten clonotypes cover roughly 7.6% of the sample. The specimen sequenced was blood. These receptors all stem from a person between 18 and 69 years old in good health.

CDR3 in amino acids: CASSFPGRYNEQFF. The CDR3 DNA sequence: TGTGCCAGCAGTTTCCCGGGCCGCTACAATGAGCAGTTCTTC. The chain uses TRBV6-6 and TRBJ2-1; D is unresolved. The CDR3 spans 14 residues. From germline, CDR1 is MNHNY and CDR2 SVGAGI (reference sequence). Between the trimmed V and J ends, which lost 4 bases and 3 bases, there was a span of 10 bases.

CDR3 amino acids: CASSPAGGNTIYF. The CDR3 nucleotides read TGTGCCAGCTCACCGGCCGGTGGAAACACCATATATTTT. The chain carries TRBV18 and TRBJ1-3; no definite D call. Germline CDR1 and CDR2: KGHSH and LQKENI. The V end was cut by 3 bases, the J end by 3 bases, with 6 bases between. The CDR3 spans 13 residues.

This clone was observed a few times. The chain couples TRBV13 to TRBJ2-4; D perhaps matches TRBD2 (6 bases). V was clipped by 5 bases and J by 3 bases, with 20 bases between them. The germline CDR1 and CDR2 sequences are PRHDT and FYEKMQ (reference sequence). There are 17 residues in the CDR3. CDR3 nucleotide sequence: TGTGCCAGCAGCGCCCCCTTTCGGGAGTCCGTCAAAAACATTCAGTACTTC. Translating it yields CASSAPFRESVKNIQYF.

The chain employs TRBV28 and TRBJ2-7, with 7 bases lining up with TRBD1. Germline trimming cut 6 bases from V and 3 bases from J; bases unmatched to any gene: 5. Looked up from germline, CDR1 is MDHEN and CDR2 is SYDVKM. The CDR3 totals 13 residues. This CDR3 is CASSQNRGYEQYF. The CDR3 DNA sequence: TGTGCCAGCAGCCAAAACAGGGGCTACGAGCAGTACTTC.

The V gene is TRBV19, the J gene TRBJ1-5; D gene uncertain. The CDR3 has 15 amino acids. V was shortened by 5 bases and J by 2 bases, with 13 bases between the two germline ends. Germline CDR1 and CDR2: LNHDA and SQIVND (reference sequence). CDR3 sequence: CASSQTARGNQPQHF. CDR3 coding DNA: TGTGCCAGTAGTCAGACGGCAAGAGGCAATCAGCCCCAGCATTTT.

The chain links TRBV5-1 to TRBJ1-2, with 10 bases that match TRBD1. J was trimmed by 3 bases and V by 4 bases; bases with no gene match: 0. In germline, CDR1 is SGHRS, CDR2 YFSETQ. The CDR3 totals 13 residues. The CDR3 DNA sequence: TGCGCCAGCAGCGGGACAGGGGACTATGGCTACACCTTC. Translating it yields CASSGTGDYGYTF.

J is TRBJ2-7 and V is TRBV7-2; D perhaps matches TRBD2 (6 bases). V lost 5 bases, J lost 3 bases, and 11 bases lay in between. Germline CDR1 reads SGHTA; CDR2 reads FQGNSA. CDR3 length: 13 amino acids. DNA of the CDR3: TGTGCCAGCAGCGCCGGGGGTTTCTACGAGCAGTACTTC. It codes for CASSAGGFYEQYF. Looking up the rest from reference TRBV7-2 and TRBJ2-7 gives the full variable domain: GAGVSQSPSNKVTEKGKDVELRCDPISGHTALYWYRQSLGQGLEFLIYFQGNSAPDKSGLPSDRFSAERTGGSVSTLTIQRTQQEDSAVYLCASSAGGFYEQYFGPGTRLTVT.

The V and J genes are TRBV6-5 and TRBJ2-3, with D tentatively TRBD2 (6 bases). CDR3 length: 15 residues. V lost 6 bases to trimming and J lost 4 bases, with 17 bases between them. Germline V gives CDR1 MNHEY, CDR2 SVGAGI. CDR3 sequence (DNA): TGTGCCAGCAGGCAGGGACTGTTAAGAGCAGATACGCAGTATTTT. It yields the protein CASRQGLLRADTQYF.

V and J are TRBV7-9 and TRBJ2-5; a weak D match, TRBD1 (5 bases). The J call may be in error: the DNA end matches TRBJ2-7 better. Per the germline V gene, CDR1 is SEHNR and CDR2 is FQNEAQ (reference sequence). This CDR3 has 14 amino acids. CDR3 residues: CASSFTETAYEQYF. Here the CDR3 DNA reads TGTGCCAGCAGCTTCACCGAGACAGCCTACGAGCAGTACTTC.

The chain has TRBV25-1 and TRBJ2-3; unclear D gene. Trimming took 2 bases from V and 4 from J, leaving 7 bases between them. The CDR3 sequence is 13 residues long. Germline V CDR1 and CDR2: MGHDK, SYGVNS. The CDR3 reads CASSETVADTQYF. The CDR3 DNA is TGTGCCAGCAGTGAAACAGTGGCAGATACGCAGTATTTT. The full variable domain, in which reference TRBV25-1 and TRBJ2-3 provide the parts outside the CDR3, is EADIYQTPRYLVIGTGKKITLECSQTMGHDKMYWYQQDPGMELHLIHYSYGVNSTEKGDLSSESTVSRIRTEHFPLTLESARPSHTSQYLCASSETVADTQYFGPGTRLTVL.

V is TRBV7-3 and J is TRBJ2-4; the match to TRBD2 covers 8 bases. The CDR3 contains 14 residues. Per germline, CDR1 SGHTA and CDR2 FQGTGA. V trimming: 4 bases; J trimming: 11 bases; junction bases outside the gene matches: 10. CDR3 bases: TGTGCCAGCAGCTCGACTAGCGCGGAAGTAGTTCAGTACTTC. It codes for CASSSTSAEVVQYF.

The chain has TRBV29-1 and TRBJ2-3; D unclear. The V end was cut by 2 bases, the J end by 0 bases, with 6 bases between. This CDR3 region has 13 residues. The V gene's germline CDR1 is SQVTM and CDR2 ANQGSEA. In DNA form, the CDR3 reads TGCAGCGTTGAAACAGCTAGCACAGATACGCAGTATTTT. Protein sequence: CSVETASTDTQYF.

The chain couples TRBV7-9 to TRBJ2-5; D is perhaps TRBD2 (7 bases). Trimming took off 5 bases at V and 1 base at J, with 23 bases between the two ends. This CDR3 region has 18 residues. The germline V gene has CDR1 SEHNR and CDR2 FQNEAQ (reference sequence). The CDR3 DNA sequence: TGTGCCAGCAGCCTGGGACAAGCCGGGACTACGATCCAAGAGACCCAGTACTTC. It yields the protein CASSLGQAGTTIQETQYF.

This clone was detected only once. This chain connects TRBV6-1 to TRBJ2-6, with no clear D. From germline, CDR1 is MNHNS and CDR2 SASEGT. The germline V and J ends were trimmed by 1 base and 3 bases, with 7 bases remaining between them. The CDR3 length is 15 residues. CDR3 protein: CASSEDMYGANVLTF. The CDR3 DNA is TGTGCCAGCAGTGAAGATATGTATGGGGCCAACGTCCTGACTTTC.

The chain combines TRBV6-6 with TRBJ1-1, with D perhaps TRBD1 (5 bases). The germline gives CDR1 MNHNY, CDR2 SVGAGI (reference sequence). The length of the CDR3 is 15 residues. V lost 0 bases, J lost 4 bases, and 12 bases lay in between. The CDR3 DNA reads TGTGCCAGCAGTTACTCCGGGGGGGGGAGCACTGAAGCTTTCTTT. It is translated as CASSYSGGGSTEAFF.

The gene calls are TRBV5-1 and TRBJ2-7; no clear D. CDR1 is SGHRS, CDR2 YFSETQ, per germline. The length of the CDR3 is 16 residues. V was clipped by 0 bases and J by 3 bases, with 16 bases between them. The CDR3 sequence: CASSLDSTALGYEQYF. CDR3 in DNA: TGCGCCAGCAGCTTGGATTCTACCGCTCTAGGCTACGAGCAGTACTTC.

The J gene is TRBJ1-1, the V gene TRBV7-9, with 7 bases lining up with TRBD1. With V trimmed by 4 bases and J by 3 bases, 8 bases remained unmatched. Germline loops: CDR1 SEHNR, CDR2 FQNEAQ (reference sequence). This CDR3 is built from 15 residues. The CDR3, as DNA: TGTGCCAGCAGCTCGGATGGGACAGCGGACACTGAAGCTTTCTTT. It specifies CASSSDGTADTEAFF.

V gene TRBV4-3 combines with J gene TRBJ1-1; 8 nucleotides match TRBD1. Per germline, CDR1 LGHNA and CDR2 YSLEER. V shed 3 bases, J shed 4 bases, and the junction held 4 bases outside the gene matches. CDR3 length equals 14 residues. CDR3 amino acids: CASSHGQGGTEAFF. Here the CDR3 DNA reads TGCGCCAGCAGCCATGGACAGGGCGGCACTGAAGCTTTCTTT.

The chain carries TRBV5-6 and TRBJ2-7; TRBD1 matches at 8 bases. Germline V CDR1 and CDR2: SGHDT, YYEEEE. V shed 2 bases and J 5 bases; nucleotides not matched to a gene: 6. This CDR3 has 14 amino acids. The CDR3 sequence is CASSFRTGTHEQYF. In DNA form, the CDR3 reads TGTGCCAGCAGCTTCCGGACAGGGACTCACGAGCAGTACTTC.